This TCR beta chain comes out of a study of T cells in Graves' hyperthyroidism and ophthalmopathy. V lost 4 bases, J lost 5 bases, and 15 bases stayed unmatched. The CDR3 extends over 18 amino acids. Germline-derived CDR1 and CDR2 are SGDLS and YYNGEE. RNA transcripts yielded amplified TCR beta CDR3 regions. First-round RT-PCR targeting the TCR CDR3 was performed with the HTBI primer set. TCRdb reanalysed the multiplex PCR reads using MiXCR and keeps one entry per CDR3 protein. The repertoire holds hundreds of thousands of distinct CDR3 sequences, around 46% seen once, with roughly 8.2% in the top ten.

The origin of this receptor is a young woman with Graves' hyperthyroidism. The chain combines TRBV9 with TRBJ2-2; 9 bases agree with TRBD1. Source material: peripheral blood or thyroid tissue (not recorded which). Written as DNA, the CDR3 is TGTGCCAGCAGCTCCCCCCTTACCGGGACAGGGCTTACCGGGGAGCTGTTTTTT. Protein: CASSSPLTGTGLTGELFF. Together with reference TRBV9 and TRBJ2-2, the CDR3 gives the full variable domain: DSGVTQTPKHLITATGQRVTLRCSPRSGDLSVYWYQQSLDQGLQFLIQYYNGEERAKGNILERFSAQQFPDLHSELNLSSLELGDSALYFCASSSPLTGTGLTGELFFGEGSRLTVL.